This T cell receptor beta chain was documented in a study of T cells in Graves' hyperthyroidism and ophthalmopathy. On the study more broadly: Peripheral blood was obtained at initial diagnosis, preceding any treatment.

Regions amplified from RNA transcripts were the TCR beta CDR3 regions. HTBI primers drove first-round RT-PCR of the TCR CDR3. MiXCR, run by TCRdb on the multiplex PCR reads, gives a single entry per CDR3 protein. This table has almost 350,000 distinct CDR3 sequences, about a sixth appearing once. Germline CDR1 MNHEY, CDR2 SMNVEV (reference sequence). This CDR3 region has 16 residues. V was pared by 4 bases and J by 2 bases, with 7 bases of the junction left unmatched. Fresh 10 ml peripheral blood yielded PBMCs. This clonotype was picked up many times. The J gene is TRBJ2-7, the V gene TRBV27, with 11 positions matching TRBD1. This clonotype was sampled from a woman aged 40-49 years with Graves' ophthalmopathy. Input material: blood. CDR3 protein: CASSSQDRGRPYEQYF. The CDR3 DNA is TGTGCCAGCAGTTCCCAGGACAGGGGGCGACCCTACGAGCAGTACTTC.